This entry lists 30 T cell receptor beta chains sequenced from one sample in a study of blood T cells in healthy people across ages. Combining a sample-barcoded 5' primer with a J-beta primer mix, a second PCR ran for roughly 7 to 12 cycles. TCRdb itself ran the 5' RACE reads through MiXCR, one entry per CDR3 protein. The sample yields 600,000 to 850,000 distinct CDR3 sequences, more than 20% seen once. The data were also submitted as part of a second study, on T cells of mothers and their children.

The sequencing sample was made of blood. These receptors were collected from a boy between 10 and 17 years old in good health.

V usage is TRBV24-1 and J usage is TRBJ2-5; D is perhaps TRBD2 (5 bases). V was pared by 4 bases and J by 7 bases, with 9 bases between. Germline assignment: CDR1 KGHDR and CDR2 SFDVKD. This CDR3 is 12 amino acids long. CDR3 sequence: CATSEVGGTQYF. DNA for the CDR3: TGTGCCACCAGTGAGGTAGGAGGGACCCAGTACTTC.

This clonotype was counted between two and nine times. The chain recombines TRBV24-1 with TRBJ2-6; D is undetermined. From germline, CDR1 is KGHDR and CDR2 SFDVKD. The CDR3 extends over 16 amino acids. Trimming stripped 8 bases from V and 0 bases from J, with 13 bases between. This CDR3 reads CATMMTTDSGANVLTF. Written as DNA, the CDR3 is TGTGCCACCATGATGACAACGGACTCTGGGGCCAACGTCCTGACTTTC.

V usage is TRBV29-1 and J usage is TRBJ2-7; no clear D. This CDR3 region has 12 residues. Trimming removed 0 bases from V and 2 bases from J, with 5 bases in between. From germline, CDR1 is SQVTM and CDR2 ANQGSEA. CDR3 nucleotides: TGCAGCGTTGAAGAAGGGACCTACGAGCAGTACTTC. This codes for CSVEEGTYEQYF.

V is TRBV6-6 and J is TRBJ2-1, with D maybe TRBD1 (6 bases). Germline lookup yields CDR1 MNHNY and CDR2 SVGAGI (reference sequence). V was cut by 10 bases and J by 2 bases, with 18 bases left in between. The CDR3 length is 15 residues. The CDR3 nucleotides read TGTGCCACCATGCGAGGGGGTTTAACCTACAATGAGCAGTTCTTC. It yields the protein CATMRGGLTYNEQFF.

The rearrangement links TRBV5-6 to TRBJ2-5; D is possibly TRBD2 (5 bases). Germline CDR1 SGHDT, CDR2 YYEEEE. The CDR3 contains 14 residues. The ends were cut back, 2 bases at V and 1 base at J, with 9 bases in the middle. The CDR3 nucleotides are TGTGCCAGCAGCTTCCTAGCATTCCAAGAGACCCAGTACTTC. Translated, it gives CASSFLAFQETQYF.

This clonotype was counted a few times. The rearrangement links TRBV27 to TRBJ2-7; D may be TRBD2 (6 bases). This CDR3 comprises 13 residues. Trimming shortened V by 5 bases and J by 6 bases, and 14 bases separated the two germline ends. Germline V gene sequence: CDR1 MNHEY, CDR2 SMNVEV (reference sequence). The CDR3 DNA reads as TGTGCCAGCAGTCTACTAGCTTCGGGCGAGCAGTACTTC. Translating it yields CASSLLASGEQYF.

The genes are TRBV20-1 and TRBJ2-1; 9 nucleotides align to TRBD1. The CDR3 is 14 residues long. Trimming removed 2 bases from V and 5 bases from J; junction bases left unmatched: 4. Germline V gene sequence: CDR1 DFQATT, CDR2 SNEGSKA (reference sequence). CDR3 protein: CSARPDRGHNEQFF. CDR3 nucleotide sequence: TGCAGTGCTAGACCGGACAGGGGACACAATGAGCAGTTCTTC.

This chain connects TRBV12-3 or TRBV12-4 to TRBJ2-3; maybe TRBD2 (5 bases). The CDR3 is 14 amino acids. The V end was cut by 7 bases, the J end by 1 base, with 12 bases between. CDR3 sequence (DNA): TGTGCCAGCATGGTGCGGGCGGGCACAGATACGCAGTATTTT. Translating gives CASMVRAGTDTQYF.

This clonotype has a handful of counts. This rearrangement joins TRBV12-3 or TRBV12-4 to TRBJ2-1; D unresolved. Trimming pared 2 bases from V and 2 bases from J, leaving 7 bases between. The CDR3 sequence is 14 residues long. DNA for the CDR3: TGTGCCAGCAGTTTAAGGGCCCCCTACAATGAGCAGTTCTTC. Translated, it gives CASSLRAPYNEQFF.

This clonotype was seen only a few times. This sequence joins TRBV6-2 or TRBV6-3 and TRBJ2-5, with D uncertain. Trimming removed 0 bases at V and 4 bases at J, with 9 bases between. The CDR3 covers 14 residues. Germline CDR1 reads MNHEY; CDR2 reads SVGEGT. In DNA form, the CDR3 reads TGTGCCAGCAGTTACTCGCGCCTCGTAGAGACCCAGTACTTC. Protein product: CASSYSRLVETQYF.

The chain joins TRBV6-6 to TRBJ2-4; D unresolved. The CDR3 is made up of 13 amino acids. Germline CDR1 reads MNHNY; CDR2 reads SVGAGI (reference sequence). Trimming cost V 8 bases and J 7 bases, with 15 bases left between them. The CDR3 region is CASEIYDGNIQYF. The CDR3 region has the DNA TGTGCCAGCGAGATCTACGATGGGAACATTCAGTACTTC.

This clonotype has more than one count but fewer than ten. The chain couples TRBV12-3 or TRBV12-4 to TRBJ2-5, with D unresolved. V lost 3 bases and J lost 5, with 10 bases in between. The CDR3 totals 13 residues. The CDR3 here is CASSFSSVETQYF. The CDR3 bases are TGTGCCAGCAGTTTCTCCAGTGTTGAGACCCAGTACTTC.

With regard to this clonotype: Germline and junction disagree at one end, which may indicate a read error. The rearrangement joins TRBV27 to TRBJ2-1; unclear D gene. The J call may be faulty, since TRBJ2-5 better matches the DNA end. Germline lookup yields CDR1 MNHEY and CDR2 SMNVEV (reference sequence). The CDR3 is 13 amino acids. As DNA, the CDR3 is TGTGCCAGCAGCCTACTTTCCCAAGAGAGCCAGTACTTC. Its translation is CASSLLSQESQYF.

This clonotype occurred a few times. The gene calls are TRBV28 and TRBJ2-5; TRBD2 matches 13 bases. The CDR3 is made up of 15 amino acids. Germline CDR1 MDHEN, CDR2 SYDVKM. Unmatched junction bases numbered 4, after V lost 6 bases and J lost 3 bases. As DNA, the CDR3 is TGTGCCAGCAGAATAGGACTAGCGGGAGAAGAGACCCAGTACTTC. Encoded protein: CASRIGLAGEETQYF.

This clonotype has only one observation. DNA for the CDR3: TGCAGTGCTTTGGTTGGACAGGGTGGCGATGAGCAGTTCTTC. Amino acid sequence: CSALVGQGGDEQFF. The rearrangement joins TRBV20-1 to TRBJ2-1; 8 nucleotides agree with TRBD1. V dropped 5 bases and J dropped 8; count of bases not matched to a gene: 11. This CDR3 is built from 14 residues. CDR1 is DFQATT and CDR2 is SNEGSKA in the germline V gene (reference sequence).

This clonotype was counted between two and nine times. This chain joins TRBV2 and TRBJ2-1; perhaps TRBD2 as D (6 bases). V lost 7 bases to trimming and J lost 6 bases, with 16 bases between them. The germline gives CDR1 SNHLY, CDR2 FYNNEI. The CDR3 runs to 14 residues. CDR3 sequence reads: CASNSFGSGNEQFF. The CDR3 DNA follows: TGTGCCAGCAATTCTTTCGGGAGTGGCAATGAGCAGTTCTTC. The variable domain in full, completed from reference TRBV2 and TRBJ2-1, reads EPEVTQTPSHQVTQMGQEVILRCVPISNHLYFYWYRQILGQKVEFLVSFYNNEISEKSEIFDDQFSVERPDGSNFTLKIRSTKLEDSAMYFCASNSFGSGNEQFFGPGTRLTVL.

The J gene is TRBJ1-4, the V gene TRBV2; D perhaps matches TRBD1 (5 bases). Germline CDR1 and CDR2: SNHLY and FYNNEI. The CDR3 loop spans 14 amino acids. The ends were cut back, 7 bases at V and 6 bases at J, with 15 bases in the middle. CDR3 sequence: CASNLQGSDEKLFF. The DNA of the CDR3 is TGTGCCAGCAACCTGCAGGGTTCCGATGAAAAACTGTTTTTT.

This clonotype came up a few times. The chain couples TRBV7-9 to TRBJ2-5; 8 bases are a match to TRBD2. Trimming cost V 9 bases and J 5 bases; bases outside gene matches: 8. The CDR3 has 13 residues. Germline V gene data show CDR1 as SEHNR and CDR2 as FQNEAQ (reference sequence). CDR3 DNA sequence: TGTGCCAGTTGGAATAGCGGGAACGAGACCCAGTACTTC. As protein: CASWNSGNETQYF.

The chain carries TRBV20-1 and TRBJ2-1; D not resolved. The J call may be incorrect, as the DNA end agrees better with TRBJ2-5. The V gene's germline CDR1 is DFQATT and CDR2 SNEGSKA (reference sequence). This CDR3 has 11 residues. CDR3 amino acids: CSSGGSETQYF. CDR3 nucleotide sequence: TGCAGTTCCGGTGGGTCCGAGACCCAGTACTTC.

This chain's CDR3 is CASMPSLRGPYNEQFF. CDR3 coding DNA: TGCGCCAGCATGCCTTCTCTGAGGGGCCCATACAATGAGCAGTTCTTC. The chain is built from TRBV4-1 and TRBJ2-1; D may correspond to TRBD1 or TRBD2 (5 bases each). CDR3 size: 16 residues. V dropped 7 bases and J dropped 4 bases, with 20 bases sitting between them. Per the germline V gene, CDR1 is MGHRA and CDR2 is YSYEKL.

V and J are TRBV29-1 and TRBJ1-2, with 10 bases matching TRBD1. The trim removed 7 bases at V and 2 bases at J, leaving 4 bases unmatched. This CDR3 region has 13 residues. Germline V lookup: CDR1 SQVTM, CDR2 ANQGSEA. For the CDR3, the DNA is TGCAGCGCACGACAGGGGGCCAACTATGGCTACACCTTC. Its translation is CSARQGANYGYTF.

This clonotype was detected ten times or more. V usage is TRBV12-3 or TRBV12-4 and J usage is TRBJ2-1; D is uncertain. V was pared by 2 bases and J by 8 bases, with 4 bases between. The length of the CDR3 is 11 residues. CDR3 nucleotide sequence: TGTGCCAGCAGTTTATTGGATGAGCAGTTCTTC. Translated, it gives CASSLLDEQFF.

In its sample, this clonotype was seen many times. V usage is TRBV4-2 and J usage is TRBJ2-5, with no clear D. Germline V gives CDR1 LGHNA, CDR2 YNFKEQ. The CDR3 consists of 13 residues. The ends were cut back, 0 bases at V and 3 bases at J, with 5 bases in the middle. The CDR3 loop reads CASSQDLEETQYF. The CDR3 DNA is TGTGCCAGCAGCCAAGATTTGGAAGAGACCCAGTACTTC.

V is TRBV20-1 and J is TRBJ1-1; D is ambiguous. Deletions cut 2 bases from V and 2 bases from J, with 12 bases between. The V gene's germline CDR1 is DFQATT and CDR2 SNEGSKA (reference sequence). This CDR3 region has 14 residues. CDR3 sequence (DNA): TGCAGTGCTAGACAGGACCGAGACAACACTGAAGCTTTCTTT. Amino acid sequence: CSARQDRDNTEAFF.

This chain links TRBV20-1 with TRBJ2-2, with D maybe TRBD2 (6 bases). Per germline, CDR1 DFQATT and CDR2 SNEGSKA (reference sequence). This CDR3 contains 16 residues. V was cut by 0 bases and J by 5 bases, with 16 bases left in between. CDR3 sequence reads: CSARDLKSGLTGELFF. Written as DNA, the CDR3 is TGCAGTGCTAGAGATCTAAAAAGCGGGTTAACCGGGGAGCTGTTTTTT.

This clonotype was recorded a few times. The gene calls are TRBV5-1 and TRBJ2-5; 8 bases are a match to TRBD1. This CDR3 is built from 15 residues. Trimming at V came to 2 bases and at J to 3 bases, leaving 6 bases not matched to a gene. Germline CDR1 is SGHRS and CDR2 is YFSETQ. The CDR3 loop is CASSLSGTGKETQYF. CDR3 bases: TGCGCCAGCAGCTTATCCGGGACAGGAAAAGAGACCCAGTACTTC.

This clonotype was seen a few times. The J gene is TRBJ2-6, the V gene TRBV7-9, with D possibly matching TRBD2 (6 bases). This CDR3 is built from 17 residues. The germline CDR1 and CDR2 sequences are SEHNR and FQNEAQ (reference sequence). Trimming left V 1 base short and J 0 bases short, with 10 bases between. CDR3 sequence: CASSLVGRDSGANVLTF. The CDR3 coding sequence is TGTGCCAGCAGCTTAGTTGGGCGGGACTCTGGGGCCAACGTCCTGACTTTC.

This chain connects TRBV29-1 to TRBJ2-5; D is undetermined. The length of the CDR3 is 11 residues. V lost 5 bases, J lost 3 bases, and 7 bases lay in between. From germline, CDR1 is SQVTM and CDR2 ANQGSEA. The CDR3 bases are TGCAGCGTTACAGACGAAGAGACCCAGTACTTC. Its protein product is CSVTDEETQYF.

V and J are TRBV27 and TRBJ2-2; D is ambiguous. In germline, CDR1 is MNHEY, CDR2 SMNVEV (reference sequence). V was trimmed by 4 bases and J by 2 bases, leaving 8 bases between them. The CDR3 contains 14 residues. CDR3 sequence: CASSWLGNTGELFF. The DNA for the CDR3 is TGTGCCAGCAGTTGGCTCGGAAACACCGGGGAGCTGTTTTTT.

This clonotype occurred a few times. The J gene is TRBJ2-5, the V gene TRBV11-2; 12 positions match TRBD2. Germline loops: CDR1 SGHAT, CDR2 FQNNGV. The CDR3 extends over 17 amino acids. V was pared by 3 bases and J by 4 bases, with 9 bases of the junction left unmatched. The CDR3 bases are TGTGCCAGCAGCTTGCTTCCGCCTAGCGGGGGGGCAGAGACCCAGTACTTC. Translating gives CASSLLPPSGGAETQYF.